These T cell receptor beta chains were read from a single sample in a study of OX40 agonist ivuxolimab in advanced cancers. Generated by immunoSEQ multiplex PCR, the TCRdb table keeps only in-frame clones and is missing some. This sample carries 20,000 or so clones, roughly 78% of them seen once, and the ten largest clones take under 30%. Sample: CD4+ or CD8+ T cells sorted from blood, taken in a trial of the OX40 agonist ivuxolimab. These receptor sequences come from an adult with an advanced solid tumor such as melanoma, head and neck, liver or kidney cancer. The CDR3 runs from the conserved cysteine through the conserved F or W. Fields, in order: J gene, D gene, V gene, clone size, CDR3 DNA, CDR3 protein. A D gene is named only where the DNA matches it firmly. Only part of the rows carry a size: once, few, many, or a class if the clone is expanded.

TRBJ1-1,.,TRBV19,.,TGTGCCAGTAGTATAGTGGCAGATTGGGGCACTGAAGCTTTCTTT,CASSIVADWGTEAFF
TRBJ2-7,TRBD1,TRBV7-8,.,TGTGCCAGCAGCCAAAAGAGGGGGACAGGGGCGACGGGCGAGCAGTACTTC,CASSQKRGTGATGEQYF
TRBJ2-3,.,TRBV10-2,.,TGCGCCACCGGAAGGGGTGGCACAGATACGCAGTATTTT,CATGRGGTDTQYF
TRBJ2-2,.,TRBV19,once,TGTGCCAGTAGTATCTTGGCCGGGGAGCTGTTTTTT,CASSILAGELFF
TRBJ2-2,.,TRBV14,.,TGTGCCAGCAGCCCCCGTCGGGCTACTAACACCGGGGAGCTGTTTTTT,CASSPRRATNTGELFF
TRBJ1-2,TRBD1,TRBV5-6,.,TGTGCCAGCAGGGCCCGACAGGGCTATGGCTACACCTTC,CASRARQGYGYTF
TRBJ2-1,.,TRBV19,.,TGTGCCAGTAGTATAATGGTACAGAGCTACAATGAGCAGTTCTTC,CASSIMVQSYNEQFF
TRBJ2-3,.,TRBV5-6,.,TGTGCCAGCAGCTTGGATAGGACTCGACGGGGAGATACGCAGTATTTT,CASSLDRTRRGDTQYF
TRBJ2-2,.,TRBV5-4,.,TGTGCCAGCAGCTATGGATCCGGGGAGCTGTTTTTT,CASSYGSGELFF
TRBJ2-5,.,TRBV6-5,.,TGTGCCAGCAGTTATTTCCCGGGACCCCAAGGGGCCCAGTACTTC,CASSYFPGPQGAQYF
TRBJ2-7,TRBD1,TRBV27,few,TGTGCCGCCGGACAGGGTTACGAGCAGTACTTC,CAAGQGYEQYF
TRBJ1-1,.,TRBV27,.,TGTGCCAGCAGTCTACTTAGCCGAGGGGGGGTGGCCACTGAAGCTTTCTTT,CASSLLSRGGVATEAFF
TRBJ1-1,.,TRBV29-1,.,TGCAGCGTTGGGGGTCTAGGTGAAGCTTTCTTT,CSVGGLGEAFF
TRBJ2-2,TRBD2,TRBV7-8,.,TGTGCCAGCAGCTTAGTAGCCGGGACTAGCGGATCGAACACCGGGGAGCTGTTTTTT,CASSLVAGTSGSNTGELFF
TRBJ1-5,.,TRBV4-3,.,TGCGCCAGCAGCCCTGGCCGCCCTTCGGGGTTGATTCAGCCCCAGCATTTT,CASSPGRPSGLIQPQHF
TRBJ1-3,.,TRBV4-1,.,TGCGCCAGCAGCCAAGATCCTACACCCTCTGGAAACACCATATATTTT,CASSQDPTPSGNTIYF
TRBJ2-3,TRBD2,TRBV19,.,TGTGCCAGTAGTATCGGAGCGGGGGCCACAGATACGCAGTATTTT,CASSIGAGATDTQYF
TRBJ2-2,TRBD2,TRBV28,few,TGTGCCAGCAGCGTAGCGGGAGAAGGCGGGGAGCTGTTTTTT,CASSVAGEGGELFF
TRBJ1-5,.,TRBV27,.,TGTGCCAGCAGTTTAACCAGCCCGACCAATCAGCCCCAGCATTTT,CASSLTSPTNQPQHF
TRBJ2-7,.,TRBV10-2,.,TGCGCCAGCAGTGAGTCTTCAGACAGCAGGGACTACGAGCAGTACTTC,CASSESSDSRDYEQYF
TRBJ1-1,.,TRBV2,.,TGTGCCAGCAGTGGAGAGACGGGGCACACTGAAGCTTTCTTT,CASSGETGHTEAFF
TRBJ2-7,TRBD2,TRBV5-4,.,TGTGCCAGCAGCCCGCCCCCTGGGCTAGCGGGTGCCCTCTCCTACGAGCAGTACTTC,CASSPPPGLAGALSYEQYF
TRBJ1-2,TRBD1,TRBV10-3,once,TGTGCCATCAGTGACAGGGGGGAAGGCTATGGCTACACCTTC,CAISDRGEGYGYTF
TRBJ2-3,.,TRBV28,.,TGTGCCAGCAGTTCCACCGCCCGACAGGCGTCATACACAGATACGCAGTATTTT,CASSSTARQASYTDTQYF
TRBJ2-5,TRBD2,TRBV11-2,.,TGTGCCAGCAGTGAAGGACTAGCGGGGCTCCAAGAGACCCAGTACTTC,CASSEGLAGLQETQYF
TRBJ2-1,TRBD2,TRBV6-5,.,TGTGCCAGCAGTTACTCGCATAGCGGGGGAAATGAGCAGTTCTTC,CASSYSHSGGNEQFF
TRBJ2-6,TRBD1,TRBV7-9,.,TGTGCCAGCAGCTCAGGGACACAGGGGGTAATTGGGGCCAACGTCCTGACTTTC,CASSSGTQGVIGANVLTF
TRBJ2-2,.,TRBV7-9,.,TGTGCCAGCAGCTCCTTCTTGGGGGCAAACACCGGGGAGCTGTTTTTT,CASSSFLGANTGELFF
TRBJ1-1,TRBD1,TRBV6-6,.,TGTGCCAGCAGTTACGGCAGACAGGGGAAGACTGAAGCTTTCTTT,CASSYGRQGKTEAFF
TRBJ2-2,.,TRBV10-1,.,TGCGCCAGCAGTGAAGAGGGGATACCCGGGGAGCTGTTTTTT,CASSEEGIPGELFF
TRBJ2-7,TRBD2,TRBV2,few,TGTGCCAGCAGTGAAGCGCTTTCCGGGACTAGCGGGAGCATGGGGGAGCAGTACTTC,CASSEALSGTSGSMGEQYF
TRBJ2-1,.,TRBV27,.,TGTGCCAGCAGTTTAAGGGCAGGGATCTACAATGAGCAGTTCTTC,CASSLRAGIYNEQFF
TRBJ2-2,TRBD1,TRBV19,.,TGTGCCAGTAGTATTACAGGGGGCGGGACCGGGGAGCTGTTTTTT,CASSITGGGTGELFF
TRBJ1-2,.,TRBV7-9,.,TGTGCCAGCAGCTTAGGGGTAGGGATCTATGGCTACACCTTC,CASSLGVGIYGYTF
TRBJ2-5,.,TRBV4-1,.,TGCGCCAGCAGCCCCAGGGATCCTAGGGAGACCCAGTACTTC,CASSPRDPRETQYF
TRBJ2-7,TRBD1,TRBV7-8,once,TGTGCCAGCAGCTTAGCTGGGACAGGGGAGCAGTACTTC,CASSLAGTGEQYF
TRBJ2-7,TRBD1,TRBV19,.,TGTGCCAGTAGCAACAGGGGGCAATACGAGCAGTACTTC,CASSNRGQYEQYF
TRBJ2-7,.,TRBV5-4,.,TGTGCCAGCAGCTCTCCCGTGGGGCTTACGGACGAGCAGTACTTC,CASSSPVGLTDEQYF
TRBJ2-4,.,TRBV10-3,.,TGTGCCATCAGTGAGTCCGGGCCGACGAACCTAGCCAAAAACATTCAGTACTTC,CAISESGPTNLAKNIQYF
TRBJ1-2,TRBD1,TRBV7-9,.,TGTGCCAGCAGCGCCGGGACAGCTAACTATGGCTACACCTTC,CASSAGTANYGYTF
TRBJ2-3,.,TRBV5-1,.,TGCGCCAGCAGCTCCGGGACCACAGGGACAGATACGCAGTATTTT,CASSSGTTGTDTQYF